These T cell receptor beta chains were read from a single sample in a study of blood T cell repertoires in COVID-19. The method was immunoSEQ multiplex PCR; TCRdb's version includes in-frame clones alone and lacks a portion of them. Of 95,000 to 100,000 clones detected, around 80% appear once; the ten largest clones hold about 9.4%. The sample consisted of peripheral blood. The receptor set was obtained from a man in his 70s with acute or convalescent COVID-19. CDR3s include the opening cysteine and the closing phenylalanine or tryptophan. The size entry is marked missing in some rows and otherwise reads once, few, many or a size class.

len | abundance | j_gene | v_gene | CDR3aa
14 | - | TRBJ1-4 | TRBV2 | CASRGQETNEKLFF
13 | - | TRBJ2-7 | TRBV11-2 | CASGRGISYEQYF
12 | - | TRBJ2-3 | TRBV6-2/TRBV6-3 | CASSESTDTQYF
18 | - | TRBJ2-2 | TRBV7-3 | CASSYTPLGTGNTGELFF
13 | - | TRBJ2-1 | TRBV30 | CASSSGSPGGQFF
15 | - | TRBJ1-1 | TRBV27 | CASSPRQGAITEAFF
16 | once | TRBJ2-3 | TRBV9 | CASSVGGGRSTDTQYF
14 | - | TRBJ2-7 | TRBV7-2 | CASSPRQGAREQYF
16 | few | TRBJ2-2 | TRBV7-8 | CASSLVVGGGDGELFF
16 | - | TRBJ1-6 | TRBV7-9 | CASSHNEGQGNSPLHF
13 | - | TRBJ1-5 | TRBV20-1 | CSASRSFNQPQHF
13 | - | TRBJ1-3 | TRBV6-1 | CASSEAGDNTIYF
15 | - | TRBJ2-1 | TRBV5-4 | CASSARTSGHLEQFF
15 | once | TRBJ1-2 | TRBV19 | CASSMDRFSYYGYTF
16 | - | TRBJ1-6 | TRBV5-4 | CASSLPPGQGYSPLHF
13 | few | TRBJ2-7 | TRBV4-1 | CASSQYRGYEQYF
18 | - | TRBJ2-1 | TRBV6-2/TRBV6-3 | CASSYSLYRDSFYNEQFF
13 | - | TRBJ1-6 | TRBV7-9 | CASGPAWVSPLHF
15 | - | TRBJ2-3 | TRBV5-1 | CASSLIARGADTQYF
15 | - | TRBJ2-7 | TRBV5-4 | CASSLGQGVLYEQYF
12 | - | TRBJ1-2 | TRBV27 | CASSLDGRGYTF
18 | - | TRBJ1-3 | TRBV18 | CASSPQLVTVISGNTIYF
16 | - | TRBJ2-5 | TRBV28 | CASSLFASGEQETQYF
16 | - | TRBJ2-3 | TRBV11-3 | CASSPGGSPSTDTQYF
16 | once | TRBJ2-7 | TRBV27 | CASSLQRTSGTYEQYF
16 | - | TRBJ1-6 | TRBV6-1 | CASSEDRVQFSSPLHF
13 | - | TRBJ2-1 | TRBV28 | CASSTQQLREQFF
13 | - | TRBJ1-3 | TRBV9 | CASTSFAGNTIYF
15 | once | TRBJ1-1 | TRBV29-1 | CSVDHLGQVGPEAFF
14 | - | TRBJ2-7 | TRBV18 | CASKGQGGSYEQYF
17 | - | TRBJ2-6 | TRBV7-3 | CASSLMRLGSGANVLTF